Below, 12 T cell receptor beta chains from the same sample are listed, as sequenced in a study of T cells after yellow fever vaccination (dated by TCRdb to about 2019). Receptor amplification or capture employed 5' RACE. These reads were obtained on an Illumina HiSeq 2500. TCRdb cleaned the public reads at Q25 with fastp, built clones with MiXCR and kept in-frame beta chains. Rows are unified per CDR3 protein, each entry keeping the most common DNA and genes. This sample is represented by about 120,000 distinct CDR3 sequences; about 7% of them were singletons. Over 2.5% of the sample is held by the ten biggest clonotypes. The sample's treatment or condition, from its label and the paper: live attenuated yellow fever vaccine strain. The sequencing used CD4+ T cells sorted from PBMCs, collected more than 35 days after the first yellow fever vaccination. The receptors originated from a man between 18 and 35 years old who received the YFV17D yellow fever vaccine.

The gene calls are TRBV28 and TRBJ2-5, with TRBD2 matching 7 bases. There are 14 residues in the CDR3. J gave up 1 base and V 7 bases, and 6 bases lay outside the gene matches. Looked up from germline, CDR1 is MDHEN and CDR2 is SYDVKM. The CDR3 spells CASKQAGFQETQYF. The CDR3 DNA reads TGTGCCAGCAAGCAAGCGGGGTTCCAAGAGACCCAGTACTTC.

Details on this clonotype: This sequence may be a read error, since a much larger clone differs from it by one base. The genes are TRBV7-9 and TRBJ2-5, with 7 nucleotides matching TRBD2. The germline V gene encodes CDR1 SEHNR and CDR2 FQNEAQ (reference sequence). This CDR3 region has 16 residues. CDR3 in amino acids: CVSSLATSPRQETQYF. CDR3 coding DNA: TGTGTCAGCAGCTTAGCGACTAGCCCCCGCCAAGAGACCCAGTACTTC.

This clonotype was detected ten times or more. The chain joins TRBV6-1 to TRBJ1-5, with D uncertain. The CDR3 is 13 residues long. Germline CDR1 reads MNHNS; CDR2 reads SASEGT. V lost 0 bases and J 10 bases, leaving 10 bases between the germline ends. CDR3 region: CASSEAPTRPQHF. The DNA of the CDR3 is TGTGCCAGCAGTGAAGCCCCGACCCGCCCCCAGCATTTT.

The chain has TRBV5-4 and TRBJ1-2, with D possibly matching TRBD1 (5 bases). The length of the CDR3 is 13 residues. Trimming pared 3 bases from V and 6 bases from J, leaving 12 bases between. Germline V gene lookup returns CDR1 SGHNT and CDR2 YYREEE (reference sequence). This CDR3 reads CASSSVGQDGYTF. For the CDR3, the DNA is TGTGCCAGCAGCTCTGTGGGGCAGGATGGCTACACCTTC.

This clonotype was detected many times. The J gene is TRBJ2-5, the V gene TRBV2; 9 nucleotides line up with TRBD1. V was pared by 5 bases and J by 5 bases, with 3 bases of the junction left unmatched. CDR3 size: 13 residues. The germline V gene has CDR1 SNHLY and CDR2 FYNNEI. The CDR3 here is CASSQQGAETQYF. The CDR3 DNA is TGTGCCAGCAGTCAACAGGGGGCGGAGACCCAGTACTTC.

There are many counts of this clonotype. The DNA for the CDR3 is TGTGCCAGCACCCCACAGGGGGCCTACAATGAGCAGTTCTTC. Encoded protein: CASTPQGAYNEQFF. The rearrangement joins TRBV9 to TRBJ2-1; TRBD1 agrees at 8 bases. This CDR3 is built from 14 residues. V shed 6 bases and J 2 bases; nucleotides not matched to a gene: 4. Germline CDR1 and CDR2: SGDLS and YYNGEE. The full variable domain, with the rest looked up from reference TRBV9 and TRBJ2-1, is DSGVTQTPKHLITATGQRVTLRCSPRSGDLSVYWYQQSLDQGLQFLIQYYNGEERAKGNILERFSAQQFPDLHSELNLSSLELGDSALYFCASTPQGAYNEQFFGPGTRLTVL.

This clonotype came up many times. The junction shows a germline mismatch at one end, possibly a read error. The chain couples TRBV4-1 to TRBJ2-7, with 8 nucleotides matching TRBD1. Per germline, CDR1 MGHRA and CDR2 YSYEKL. This CDR3 has 15 amino acids. The CDR3 loop is CASSQGQGPSYEQYF. The CDR3 DNA reads TGCGCCAGCAGTCAAGGACAGGGACCGTCCTACGAGCAGTACTTC.

This clonotype was detected many times. The chain recombines TRBV18 with TRBJ1-5; no clear D gene. The CDR3 sequence is 14 residues long. Germline CDR1 and CDR2: KGHSH and LQKENI. V gave up 1 base and J gave up 6 bases, with 10 bases separating them. CDR3 DNA: TGTGCCAGCTCACCACAAGGGATCGGTCAGCCCCAGCATTTT. It codes for CASSPQGIGQPQHF.

This clonotype was seen repeatedly, ten times or more. The CDR3 loop reads CATSDSTTGSGELFF. The CDR3 DNA follows: TGTGCCACCAGTGATTCAACAACAGGCTCCGGGGAGCTGTTTTTT. The chain employs TRBV24-1 and TRBJ2-2; possible D gene TRBD1, 5 bases. Germline CDR1 is KGHDR and CDR2 is SFDVKD. This CDR3 spans 15 amino acids. Trimming shortened V by 2 bases and J by 6 bases, and 12 bases separated the two germline ends.

This clonotype appeared a few times. This chain links TRBV6-2 or TRBV6-3 with TRBJ2-6; 16 nucleotides match TRBD2. The V gene's germline CDR1 is MNHEY and CDR2 SVGEGT. The CDR3 spans 24 residues. Trimming removed 2 bases from V and 0 bases from J; junction bases left unmatched: 16. The CDR3 nucleotides are TGTGCCAGCAGTTACCCCATGGGACTAGCGGGGGGGCAGCTAGGCCCCTCTGGGGCCAACGTCCTGACTTTC. This gives the protein CASSYPMGLAGGQLGPSGANVLTF.

This clonotype has a handful of counts. The chain carries TRBV2 and TRBJ1-1; D is perhaps TRBD1 (5 bases). The CDR3 is 12 residues long. The V and J ends lost 4 bases and 11 bases respectively, with 14 bases between them. The germline V gene encodes CDR1 SNHLY and CDR2 FYNNEI. DNA of the CDR3: TGTGCCAGCAGTGGCGACAGCCTGTGGGCTTTCTTT. Amino acid sequence: CASSGDSLWAFF.

This clonotype was counted at least ten times. The DNA of the CDR3 is TGTGCCAGCAGCTTGAGGTCCGGGGTCTCACCCCTCCACTTT. It specifies CASSLRSGVSPLHF. This chain uses TRBV11-2 with TRBJ1-6; D remains ambiguous. Germline CDR1 reads SGHAT; CDR2 reads FQNNGV. Between the trimmed V and J ends, which lost 3 bases and 10 bases, there was a span of 13 bases. CDR3 length equals 14 residues.